Listed below are T cell receptor beta chains from one sample, sequenced in a study of technical replicates of blood from several donors. Some clones are missing from TCRdb's copy, which holds only in-frame ones; the method was immunoSEQ multiplex PCR. The top ten hold less than 0.25% of the sample, which has some 70,000 clones, around 95% seen once. The sequencing sample was made of T cells isolated from PBMCs. The receptors here all came from a human donor in good health. The CDR3 runs from the conserved cysteine through the conserved F or W. A D gene is named only where the DNA matches it firmly. Clone size, where shown, is once, few, many, or a class for clones that have expanded.

15 NA TRBJ1-4 TRBV5-1 NA TGCGCCAGCAGCCCATGGGGGGGCACTAATGAAAAACTGTTTTTT CASSPWGGTNEKLFF
17 NA TRBJ1-5 TRBV5-1 TRBD1 TGCGCCAGCAGCGATCCGGGACAGACTTATAGCAATCAGCCCCAGCATTTT CASSDPGQTYSNQPQHF
13 NA TRBJ1-1 TRBV28 NA TGTGCCAGCAGTCTACCCTCCGACACTGAAGCTTTCTTT CASSLPSDTEAFF
15 few TRBJ1-1 TRBV11-2 NA TGTGCCAGCAGCTCCCGTTCGCGGATGAACACTGAAGCTTTCTTT CASSSRSRMNTEAFF
13 NA TRBJ2-2 TRBV28 NA TGTGCCAGCAGTCTAGTCGGTCCCGGGGAGCTGTTTTTT CASSLVGPGELFF
15 NA TRBJ2-7 TRBV28 NA TGTGCCAGCAGTTTATATACCCGGGGCTCCTACGAGCAGTACTTC CASSLYTRGSYEQYF
16 NA TRBJ1-1 TRBV4-1 NA TGCGCCAGCAGCCCCCGTCGGGTTGGGTATCAGCTTGAAGCTTTCTTT CASSPRRVGYQLEAFF
14 NA TRBJ1-2 TRBV4-1 NA TGCGCCAGCAGCCAAGCTGGCCTCACCTCTGGCTACACCTTC CASSQAGLTSGYTF
17 NA TRBJ1-5 TRBV19 TRBD1 TGTGCCAGTAGTGTTGGTAGGGGACAGGGGGTCGGACAGCCCCAGCATTTT CASSVGRGQGVGQPQHF
14 NA TRBJ2-1 TRBV4-2 NA TGTGCCAGCAGCCAAGTACCTAGCTACAATGAGCAGTTCTTC CASSQVPSYNEQFF